The sequence of this T cell receptor (beta chain) was determined in a study of OX40 agonist ivuxolimab in advanced cancers. Study-wide results and limits: Partial responders receiving 0.1-3.0 mg/kg showed among the lowest clonal expansion.

CDR3 size: 13 residues. Trimming took off 3 bases at V and 7 bases at J, with 10 bases between the two ends. Germline-derived CDR1 and CDR2 are MDHEN and SYDVKM. Libraries were prepared by immunoSEQ multiplex PCR; TCRdb keeps only in-frame clonotypes and omits some of them. The sample contains some 10,000 clones, more than 65% of which appear only once. Turning to this clone: The target antigen is unknown.

The chain combines TRBV28 with TRBJ2-1, with TRBD2 as a possible D gene (6 bases). The material was CD4+ or CD8+ T cells sorted from blood, obtained in a trial of the OX40 agonist ivuxolimab. The sequence was obtained from an adult with an advanced solid tumor such as melanoma, head and neck, liver or kidney cancer. This CDR3 is CASSLQLANEQFF. The DNA of the CDR3 is TGTGCCAGCAGTTTGCAGCTAGCGAATGAGCAGTTCTTC.